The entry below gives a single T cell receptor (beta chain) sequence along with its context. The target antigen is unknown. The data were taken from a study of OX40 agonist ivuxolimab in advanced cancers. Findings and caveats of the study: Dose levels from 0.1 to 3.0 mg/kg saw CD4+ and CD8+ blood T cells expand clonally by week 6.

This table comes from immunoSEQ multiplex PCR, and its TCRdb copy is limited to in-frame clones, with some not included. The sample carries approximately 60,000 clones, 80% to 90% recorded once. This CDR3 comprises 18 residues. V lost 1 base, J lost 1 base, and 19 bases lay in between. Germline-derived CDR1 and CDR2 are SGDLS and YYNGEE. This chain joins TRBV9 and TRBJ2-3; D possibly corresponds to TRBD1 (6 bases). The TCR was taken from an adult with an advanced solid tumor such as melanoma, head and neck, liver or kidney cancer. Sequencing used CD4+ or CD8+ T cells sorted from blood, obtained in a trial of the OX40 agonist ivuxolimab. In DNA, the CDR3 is TGTGCCAGCAGCGTATCCCACCTCGACAGGCCTCGCACAGATACGCAGTATTTT. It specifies CASSVSHLDRPRTDTQYF.